This T cell receptor (beta chain) derives from a study of cytomegalovirus exposure and HLA in healthy donors. Both 60 Vbeta primers and 13 Jbeta primers went into the PCR. Authors' data handling: In a later analysis, of tens of millions of unique beta chains, around 11 million appeared in at least two donors. Clones were sequenced by immunoSEQ multiplex PCR, and TCRdb holds only the in-frame ones, with some missing. V and J calls and clone size follow that table, whereas D and trimming were derived from the DNA. The sample contains roughly 76,000 clones, 86% of which appear only once. Trimming stripped 6 bases from V and 3 bases from J, with 15 bases between. Germline V CDR1 and CDR2: MNHEY, SMNVEV (reference sequence). The CDR3 loop spans 15 amino acids.

The sequencing input was PBMCs. This TCR derives from a woman in her twenties or thirties in good health and CMV-seronegative. The gene calls are TRBV27 and TRBJ2-4, with no clear D. CDR3 sequence (DNA): TGTGCCAGCAGGGAAATATCTAGTTTCAAAAACATTCAGTACTTC. This codes for CASREISSFKNIQYF.